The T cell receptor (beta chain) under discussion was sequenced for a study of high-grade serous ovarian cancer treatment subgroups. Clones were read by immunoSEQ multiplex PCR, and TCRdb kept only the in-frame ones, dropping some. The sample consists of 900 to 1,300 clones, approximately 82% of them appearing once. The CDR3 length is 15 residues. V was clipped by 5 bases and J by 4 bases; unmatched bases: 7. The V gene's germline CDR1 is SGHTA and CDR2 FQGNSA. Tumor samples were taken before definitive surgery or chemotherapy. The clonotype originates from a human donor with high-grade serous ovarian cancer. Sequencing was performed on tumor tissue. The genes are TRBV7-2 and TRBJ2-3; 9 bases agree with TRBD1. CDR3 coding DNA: TGTGCCAGCAGCAGGGACAGGGTGGGGGCAGATACGCAGTATTTT. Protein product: CASSRDRVGADTQYF.